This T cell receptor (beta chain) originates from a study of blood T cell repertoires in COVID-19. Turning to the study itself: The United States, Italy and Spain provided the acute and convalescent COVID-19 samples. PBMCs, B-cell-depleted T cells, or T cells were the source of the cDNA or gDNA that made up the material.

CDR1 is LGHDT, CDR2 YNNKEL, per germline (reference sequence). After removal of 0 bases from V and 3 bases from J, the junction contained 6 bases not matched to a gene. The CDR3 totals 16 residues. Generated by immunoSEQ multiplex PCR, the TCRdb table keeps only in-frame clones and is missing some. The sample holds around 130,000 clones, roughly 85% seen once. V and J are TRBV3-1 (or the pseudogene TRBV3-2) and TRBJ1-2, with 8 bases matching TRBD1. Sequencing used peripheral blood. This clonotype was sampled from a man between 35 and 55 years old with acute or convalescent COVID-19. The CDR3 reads CASSQDPSTGDYGYTF. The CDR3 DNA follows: TGTGCCAGCAGCCAAGATCCCTCGACAGGGGACTATGGCTACACCTTC.